Listed below are T cell receptor beta chains from one sample, sequenced in a study of T cell changes during pregnancy in multiple sclerosis. Assay used: immunoSEQ multiplex PCR; TCRdb lists only in-frame clones, some missing. The sample lists 25,000 to 35,000 clones; approximately 90% were seen once. Material: CD8+ T cells from peripheral blood mononuclear cells, obtained in the second trimester of pregnancy. The source is a female donor with multiple sclerosis, enrolled in a pregnancy study. CDR3s include the opening cysteine and the closing phenylalanine or tryptophan.

J gene	V gene	CDR3 protein
TRBJ2-7	TRBV5-6	CASSLVGRGRYEQYF
TRBJ2-3	TRBV30	CAWGPPLLAGGTDTQYF
TRBJ1-4	TRBV27	CASRTGTVSNEKLFF
TRBJ1-2	TRBV27	CASSFGLNYGYTF
TRBJ2-1	TRBV4-1	CASSQEPGGNEQFF
TRBJ1-2	TRBV4-2	CASSQGPGQGYGYTF
TRBJ2-7	TRBV29-1	CSVLRGSVEQYF
TRBJ1-5	TRBV6-1	CASSESRGPQPQHF
TRBJ2-2	TRBV12-5	CASGPSQGRVPGELFF
TRBJ1-5	TRBV6-1	CASWVGTVYQPQHF
TRBJ1-2	TRBV18	CASSPDRVNYGYTF
TRBJ1-3	TRBV11-2	CASSLGGAGNTIYF
TRBJ1-1	TRBV7-6	CASSSAGGYEAFF
TRBJ2-7	TRBV6-1	CASRLAGGPYEQYF
TRBJ2-1	TRBV9	CASSVGDNYNEQFF
TRBJ1-2	TRBV19	CASSNSWGLPTYGYTF
TRBJ1-2	TRBV27	CASRTLHRSADGYTF
TRBJ2-5	TRBV5-4	CASTDRGETQYF
TRBJ2-3	TRBV5-1	CASSLALAGGRTSTDTQYF
TRBJ2-1	TRBV19	CASSIPTSGVSYNEQFF
TRBJ1-1	TRBV6-5	CASSYTGRGTEAFF
TRBJ2-3	TRBV27	CASSLLAGALDTQYF
NA	TRBV6-5	CASSYFRGGAYEQYF
TRBJ2-7	TRBV14	CASSHVTSGGSYEQYF
TRBJ1-1	TRBV9	CASSSSGGGSNEAFF
TRBJ2-5	TRBV7-4	CASSLVEGVQRRQETQYF
TRBJ2-5	TRBV27	CASSLRGETQYF
TRBJ1-1	TRBV30	CAWVPVPKGTEAFF
TRBJ2-7	TRBV4-2	CASSQGIGTGGYEQYF
TRBJ1-1	TRBV7-9	CASSLVLGQNEAFF
TRBJ1-1	TRBV29-1	CSVEWEAGRNTEAFF
TRBJ2-1	TRBV4-1	CASSQEFGVAGGNEQFF
TRBJ2-3	TRBV5-4	CASSFVGGPPDTQYF
TRBJ1-6	TRBV30	CAWGTGVDLHF
TRBJ2-7	TRBV15	CATSRDIAGGHYVQYF
TRBJ2-6	TRBV19	CASRSGANVLTF
TRBJ2-3	TRBV29-1	CSVDGRTGVPDTQYF
TRBJ2-7	TRBV11-2	CASQIGGLSYEQYF
TRBJ2-2	TRBV29-1	CSVVGLAASNTGELFF
TRBJ2-1	TRBV25-1	CASSPGALSYNEQFF
TRBJ1-5	TRBV19	CASSIDVVESNQPQHF
TRBJ1-4	TRBV7-9	CASSGPGQGNEKLFF
TRBJ2-7	TRBV19	CASSIEVSYEQYF